This T cell receptor beta chain stems from a study of T-cell memory formation after mild COVID-19. TCRdb fed the 5' RACE reads into MiXCR, producing one record per CDR3 protein. The sample holds about 270,000 distinct CDR3 sequences, around 15% seen once. Study-wide points: Cross-reactive memory apparently joined, as some responding clones appeared in pre-infection memory.

This clonotype has only a few counts. Its matching antigen is unknown. The source is a man aged 18 to 30 who had mild COVID-19 (a few samples of this study predate the infection). Cell type and time point are not known. The sample was PBMCs or a T cell subset sorted from them (not recorded which).

Here the CDR3 reads CASSLGQGKANEKLFF. The CDR3 bases are TGTGCCAGCAGTTTGGGACAGGGAAAAGCTAATGAAAAACTGTTTTTT. V is TRBV6-6 and J is TRBJ1-4; 9 bases agree with TRBD1. Germline trimming cut 4 bases from V and 3 bases from J; bases unmatched to any gene: 6. This CDR3 has 16 residues. From germline, CDR1 is MNHNY and CDR2 SVGAGI (reference sequence).